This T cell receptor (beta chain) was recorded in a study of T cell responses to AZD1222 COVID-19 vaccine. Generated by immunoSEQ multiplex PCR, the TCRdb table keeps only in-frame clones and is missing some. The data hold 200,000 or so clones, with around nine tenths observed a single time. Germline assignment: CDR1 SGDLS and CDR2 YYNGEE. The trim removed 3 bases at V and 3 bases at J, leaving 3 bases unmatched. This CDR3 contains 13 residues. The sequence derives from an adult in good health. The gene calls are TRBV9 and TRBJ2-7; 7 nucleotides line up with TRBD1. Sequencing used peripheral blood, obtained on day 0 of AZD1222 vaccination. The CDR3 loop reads CASSGRDSYEQYF. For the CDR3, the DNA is TGTGCCAGCAGCGGCCGGGACAGCTACGAGCAGTACTTC.